Within the sample, the clone carrying this TCR beta chain is medium-sized (0.01 to 0.1%). Its antigen is still unknown. The repertoire was sequenced with immunoSEQ multiplex PCR; TCRdb's copy has only in-frame clones and lacks some. The table has around 90,000 clones, 90% to 95% seen once. CDR3 length equals 16 residues. With 5 bases clipped from V and 8 bases from J, the junction kept 9 bases outside the gene matches. The germline V gene encodes CDR1 MNHEY and CDR2 SMNVEV (reference sequence). This record comes from a study of T cell responses to AZD1222 COVID-19 vaccine. Study results and limitations: Nearly half of the spike-specific TCRs reportedly recognize variant regions that carry no mutations. Repertoires in all cases were sampled only once the peak T cell response had passed. White British donors predominated, females outnumbered males, and clonal diversity was possibly underestimated.

The source is an adult in good health. The sample here was peripheral blood, taken on day 0 of MenACWY control vaccination. The V call is TRBV27, the J call TRBJ2-1, with TRBD2 matching over 13 bases. CDR3 sequence (DNA): TGTGCCAGCAGTCCTGGACTAGCGGGAGCCAGTGATGAGCAGTTCTTC. This encodes CASSPGLAGASDEQFF.